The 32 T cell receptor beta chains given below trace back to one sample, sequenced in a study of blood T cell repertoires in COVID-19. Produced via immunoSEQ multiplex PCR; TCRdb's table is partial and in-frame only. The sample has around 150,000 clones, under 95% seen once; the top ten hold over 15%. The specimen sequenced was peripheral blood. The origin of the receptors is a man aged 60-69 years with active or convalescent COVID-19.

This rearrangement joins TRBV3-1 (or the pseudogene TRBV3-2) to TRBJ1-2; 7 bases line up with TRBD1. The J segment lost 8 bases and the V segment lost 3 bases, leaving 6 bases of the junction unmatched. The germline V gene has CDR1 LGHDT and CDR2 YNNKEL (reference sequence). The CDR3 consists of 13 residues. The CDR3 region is CASSQTGFGGYTF. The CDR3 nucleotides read TGTGCCAGCAGCCAGACAGGGTTTGGGGGCTACACCTTC.

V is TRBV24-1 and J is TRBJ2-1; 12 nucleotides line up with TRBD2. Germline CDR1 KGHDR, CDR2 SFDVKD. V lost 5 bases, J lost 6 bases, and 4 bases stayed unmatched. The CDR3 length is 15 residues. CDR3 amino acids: CATSGGTSGRNEQFF. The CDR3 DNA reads TGTGCCACCAGTGGCGGGACTAGCGGGCGCAATGAGCAGTTCTTC.

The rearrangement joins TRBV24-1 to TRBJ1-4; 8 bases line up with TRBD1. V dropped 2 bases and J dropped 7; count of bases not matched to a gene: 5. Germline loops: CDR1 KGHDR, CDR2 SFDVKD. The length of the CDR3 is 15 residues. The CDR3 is CATSDYRGDSEKLFF. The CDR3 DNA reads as TGTGCCACCAGTGATTACAGGGGGGATAGTGAAAAACTGTTTTTT.

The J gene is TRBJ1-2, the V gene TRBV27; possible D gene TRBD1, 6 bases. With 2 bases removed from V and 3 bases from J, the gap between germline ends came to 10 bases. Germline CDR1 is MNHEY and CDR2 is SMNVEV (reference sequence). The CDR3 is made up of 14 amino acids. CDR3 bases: TGTGCCAGCAGTTTAGTTGGGGGCGACTATGGCTACACCTTC. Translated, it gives CASSLVGGDYGYTF.

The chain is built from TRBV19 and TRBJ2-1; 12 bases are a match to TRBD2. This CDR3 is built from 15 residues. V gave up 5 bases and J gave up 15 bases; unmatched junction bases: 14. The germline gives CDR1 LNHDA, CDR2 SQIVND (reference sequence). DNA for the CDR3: TGTGCCAGTAGTCGTGTGTCTAGCGGGGGGGTTCGTGCGTTCTTC. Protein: CASSRVSSGGVRAFF.

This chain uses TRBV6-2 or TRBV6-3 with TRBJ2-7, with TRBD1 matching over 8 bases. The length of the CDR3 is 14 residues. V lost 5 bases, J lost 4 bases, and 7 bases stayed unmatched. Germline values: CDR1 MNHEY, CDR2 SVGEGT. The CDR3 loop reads CASSTGTGLYEQYF. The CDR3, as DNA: TGTGCCAGCAGTACCGGGACAGGACTATACGAGCAGTACTTC.

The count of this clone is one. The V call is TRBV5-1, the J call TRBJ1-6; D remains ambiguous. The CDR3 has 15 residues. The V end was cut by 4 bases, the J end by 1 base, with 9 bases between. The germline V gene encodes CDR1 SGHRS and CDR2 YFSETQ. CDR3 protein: CASSPLGSYNSPLHF. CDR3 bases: TGCGCCAGCAGCCCGCTCGGGTCCTATAATTCACCCCTCCACTTT.

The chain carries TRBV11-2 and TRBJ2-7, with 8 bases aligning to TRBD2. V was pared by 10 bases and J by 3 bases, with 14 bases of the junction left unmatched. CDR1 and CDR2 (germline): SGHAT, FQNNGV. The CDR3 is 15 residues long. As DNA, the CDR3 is TGTGCCACCGGGGAGCTAGCGGGTATGAACTACGAGCAGTACTTC. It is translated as CATGELAGMNYEQYF.

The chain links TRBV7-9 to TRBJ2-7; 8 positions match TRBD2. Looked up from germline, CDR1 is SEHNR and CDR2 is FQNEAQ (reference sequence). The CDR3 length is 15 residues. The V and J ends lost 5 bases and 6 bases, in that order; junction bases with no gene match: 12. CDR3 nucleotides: TGTGCCAGCAGCGGGGGACTAGAGGCTTTTGGCGAGCAGTACTTC. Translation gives CASSGGLEAFGEQYF. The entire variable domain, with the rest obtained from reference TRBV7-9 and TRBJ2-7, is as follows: DTGVSQNPRHKITKRGQNVTFRCDPISEHNRLYWYRQTLGQGPEFLTYFQNEAQLEKSRLLSDRFSAERPKGSFSTLEIQRTEQGDSAMYLCASSGGLEAFGEQYFGPGTRLTVT.

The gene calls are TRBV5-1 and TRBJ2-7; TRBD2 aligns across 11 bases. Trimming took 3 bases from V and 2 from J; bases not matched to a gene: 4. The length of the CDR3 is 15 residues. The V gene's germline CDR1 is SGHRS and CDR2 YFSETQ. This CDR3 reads CASSSLSGGAYEQYF. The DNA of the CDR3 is TGCGCCAGCAGCTCCCTTAGCGGGGGGGCCTACGAGCAGTACTTC.

The CDR3 region is CASSLLSGSNTGELFF. In DNA form, the CDR3 reads TGTGCCAGCAGCTTACTCAGCGGATCGAACACCGGGGAGCTGTTTTTT. This sequence joins TRBV7-9 and TRBJ2-2; a weak D match, TRBD2 (5 bases). This CDR3 comprises 16 residues. With 2 bases removed from V and 0 bases from J, the gap between germline ends came to 10 bases. Germline V lookup: CDR1 SEHNR, CDR2 FQNEAQ (reference sequence).

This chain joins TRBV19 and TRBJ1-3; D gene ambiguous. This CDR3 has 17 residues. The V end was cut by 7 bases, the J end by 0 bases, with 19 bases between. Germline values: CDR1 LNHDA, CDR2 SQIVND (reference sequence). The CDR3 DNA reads TGTGCCAGTATTATCCAAGCAGGAATCCCCTCTGGAAACACCATATATTTT. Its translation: CASIIQAGIPSGNTIYF.

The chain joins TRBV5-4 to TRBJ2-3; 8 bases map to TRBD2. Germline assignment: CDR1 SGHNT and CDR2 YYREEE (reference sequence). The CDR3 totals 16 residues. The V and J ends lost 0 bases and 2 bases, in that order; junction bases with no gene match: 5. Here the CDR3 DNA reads TGTGCCAGCAGCTTGGCCGGGGGGGCTGTCACAGATACGCAGTATTTT. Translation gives CASSLAGGAVTDTQYF.

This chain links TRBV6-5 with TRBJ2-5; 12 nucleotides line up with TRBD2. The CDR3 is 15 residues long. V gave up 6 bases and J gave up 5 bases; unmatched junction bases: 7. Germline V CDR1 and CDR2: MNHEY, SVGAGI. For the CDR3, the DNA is TGTGCCAGCAGGTCTAGCGGGGGGGCTGAGGAGACCCAGTACTTC. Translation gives CASRSSGGAEETQYF.

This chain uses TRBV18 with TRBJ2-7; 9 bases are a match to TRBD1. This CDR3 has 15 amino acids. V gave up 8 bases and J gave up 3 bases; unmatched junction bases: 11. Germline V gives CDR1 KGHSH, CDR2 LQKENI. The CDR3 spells CASHKGGTGLYEQYF. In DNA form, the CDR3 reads TGTGCCAGCCACAAGGGGGGGACAGGGCTCTACGAGCAGTACTTC.

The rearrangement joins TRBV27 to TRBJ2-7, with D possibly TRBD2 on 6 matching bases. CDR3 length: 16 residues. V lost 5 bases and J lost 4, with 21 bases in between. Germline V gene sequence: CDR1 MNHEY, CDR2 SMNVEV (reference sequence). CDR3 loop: CASSASAIGTTYEQYF. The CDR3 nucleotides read TGTGCCAGCAGTGCTAGCGCCATAGGGACGACTTACGAGCAGTACTTC.

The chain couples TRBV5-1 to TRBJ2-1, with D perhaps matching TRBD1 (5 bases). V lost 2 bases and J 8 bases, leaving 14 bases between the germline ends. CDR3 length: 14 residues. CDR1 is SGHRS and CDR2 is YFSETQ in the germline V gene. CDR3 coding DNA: TGCGCCAGCAGCTTCGAACAGGTATTGGATGAGCAGTTCTTC. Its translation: CASSFEQVLDEQFF.

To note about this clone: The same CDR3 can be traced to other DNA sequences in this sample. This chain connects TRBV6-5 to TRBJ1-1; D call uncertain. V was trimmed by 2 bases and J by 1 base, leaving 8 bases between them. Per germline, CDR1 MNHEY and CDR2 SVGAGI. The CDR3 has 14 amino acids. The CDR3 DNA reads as TGTGCCAGCAGTTACCGGACTGCGAACACTGAAGCTTTCTTT. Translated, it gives CASSYRTANTEAFF.

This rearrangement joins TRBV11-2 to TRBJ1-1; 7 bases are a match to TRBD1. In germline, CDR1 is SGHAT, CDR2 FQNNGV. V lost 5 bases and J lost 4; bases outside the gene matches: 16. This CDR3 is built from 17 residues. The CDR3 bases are TGTGCCAGCAGCCTTACCGGGACAGCGGGCTTTGGCACTGAAGCTTTCTTT. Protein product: CASSLTGTAGFGTEAFF. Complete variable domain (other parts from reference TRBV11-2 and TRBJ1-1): EAGVAQSPRYKIIEKRQSVAFWCNPISGHATLYWYQQILGQGPKLLIQFQNNGVVDDSQLPKDRFSAERLKGVDSTLKIQPAKLEDSAVYLCASSLTGTAGFGTEAFFGQGTRLTVV.

DNA for the CDR3: TGCGCCAGCAGCCAAGATGGACAGGGGGTTGACTATGGCTACACCTTC. This encodes CASSQDGQGVDYGYTF. V and J are TRBV4-1 and TRBJ1-2, with TRBD1 matching 10 bases. Germline lookup yields CDR1 MGHRA and CDR2 YSYEKL. V lost 0 bases, J lost 3 bases, and 4 bases stayed unmatched. The CDR3 runs to 16 residues.

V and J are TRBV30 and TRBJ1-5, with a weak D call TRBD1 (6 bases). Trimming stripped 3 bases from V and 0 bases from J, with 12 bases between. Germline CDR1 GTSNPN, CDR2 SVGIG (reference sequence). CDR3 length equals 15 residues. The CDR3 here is CAWSKDSNSNQPQHF. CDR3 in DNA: TGTGCCTGGAGCAAGGACAGCAATAGCAATCAGCCCCAGCATTTT.

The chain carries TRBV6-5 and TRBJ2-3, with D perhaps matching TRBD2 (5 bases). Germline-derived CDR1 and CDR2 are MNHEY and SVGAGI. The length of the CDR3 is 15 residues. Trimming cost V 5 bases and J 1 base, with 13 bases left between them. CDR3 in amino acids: CASSPTSVGTDTQYF. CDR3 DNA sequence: TGTGCCAGCAGTCCCACTAGTGTTGGCACAGATACGCAGTATTTT.

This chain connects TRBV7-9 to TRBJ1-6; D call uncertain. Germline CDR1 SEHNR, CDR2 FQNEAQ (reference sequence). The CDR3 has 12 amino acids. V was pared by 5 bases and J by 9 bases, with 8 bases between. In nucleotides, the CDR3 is TGTGCCAGCAGCCAAACGGGTTCACCCCTCCACTTT. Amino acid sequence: CASSQTGSPLHF.

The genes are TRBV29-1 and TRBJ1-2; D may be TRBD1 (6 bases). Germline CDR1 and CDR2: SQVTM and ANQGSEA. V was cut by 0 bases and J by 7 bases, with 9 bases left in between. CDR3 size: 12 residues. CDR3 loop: CSVEEGGGGYTF. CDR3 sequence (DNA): TGCAGCGTTGAAGAAGGGGGTGGTGGCTACACCTTC.

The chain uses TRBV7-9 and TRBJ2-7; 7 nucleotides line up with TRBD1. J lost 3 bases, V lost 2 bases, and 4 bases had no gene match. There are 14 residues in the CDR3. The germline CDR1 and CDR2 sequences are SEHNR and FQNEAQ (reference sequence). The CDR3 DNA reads TGTGCCAGCAGCTTAAGAGGGACAGACTACGAGCAGTACTTC. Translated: CASSLRGTDYEQYF.

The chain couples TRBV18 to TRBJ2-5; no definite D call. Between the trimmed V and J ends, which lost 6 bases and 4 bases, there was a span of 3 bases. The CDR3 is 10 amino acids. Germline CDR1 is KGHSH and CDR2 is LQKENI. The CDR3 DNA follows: TGTGCCAGCTCCCGAGAGACCCAGTACTTC. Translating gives CASSRETQYF.

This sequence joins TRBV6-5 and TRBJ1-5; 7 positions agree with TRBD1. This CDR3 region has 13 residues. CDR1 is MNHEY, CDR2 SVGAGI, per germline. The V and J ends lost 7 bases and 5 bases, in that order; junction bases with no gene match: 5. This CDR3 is CASMDRMDQPQHF. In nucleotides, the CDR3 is TGTGCCAGCATGGACAGGATGGATCAGCCCCAGCATTTT.

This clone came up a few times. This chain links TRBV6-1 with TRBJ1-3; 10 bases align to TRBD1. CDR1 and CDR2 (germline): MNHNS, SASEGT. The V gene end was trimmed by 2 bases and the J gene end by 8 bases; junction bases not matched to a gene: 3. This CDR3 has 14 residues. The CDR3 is CASSERDRGDTIYF. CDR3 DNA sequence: TGTGCCAGCAGTGAACGGGACAGGGGTGACACCATATATTTT.

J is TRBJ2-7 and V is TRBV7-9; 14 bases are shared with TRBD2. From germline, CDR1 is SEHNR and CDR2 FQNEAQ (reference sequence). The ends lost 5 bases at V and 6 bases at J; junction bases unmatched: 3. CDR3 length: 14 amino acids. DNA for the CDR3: TGTGCCAGCAGCCGACTAGCGGGAGGGTTCGAGCAGTACTTC. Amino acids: CASSRLAGGFEQYF.

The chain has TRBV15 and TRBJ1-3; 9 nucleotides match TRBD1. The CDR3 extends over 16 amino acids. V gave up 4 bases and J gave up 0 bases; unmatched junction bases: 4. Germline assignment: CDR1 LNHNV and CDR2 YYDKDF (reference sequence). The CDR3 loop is CATSMDRGRSGNTIYF. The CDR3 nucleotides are TGTGCCACCAGCATGGACAGGGGCCGCTCTGGAAACACCATATATTTT.

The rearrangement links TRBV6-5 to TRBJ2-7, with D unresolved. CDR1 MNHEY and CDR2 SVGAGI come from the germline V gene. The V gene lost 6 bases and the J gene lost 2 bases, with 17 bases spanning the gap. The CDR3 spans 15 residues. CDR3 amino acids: CASRSQGTATYEQYF. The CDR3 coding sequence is TGTGCCAGCAGATCCCAAGGCACAGCTACCTACGAGCAGTACTTC.

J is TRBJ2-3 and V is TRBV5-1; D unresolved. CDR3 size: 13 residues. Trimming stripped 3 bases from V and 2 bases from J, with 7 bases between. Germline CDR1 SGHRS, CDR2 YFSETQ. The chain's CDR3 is CASSSGFTDTQYF. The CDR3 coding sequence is TGCGCCAGCAGCTCTGGCTTCACAGATACGCAGTATTTT.